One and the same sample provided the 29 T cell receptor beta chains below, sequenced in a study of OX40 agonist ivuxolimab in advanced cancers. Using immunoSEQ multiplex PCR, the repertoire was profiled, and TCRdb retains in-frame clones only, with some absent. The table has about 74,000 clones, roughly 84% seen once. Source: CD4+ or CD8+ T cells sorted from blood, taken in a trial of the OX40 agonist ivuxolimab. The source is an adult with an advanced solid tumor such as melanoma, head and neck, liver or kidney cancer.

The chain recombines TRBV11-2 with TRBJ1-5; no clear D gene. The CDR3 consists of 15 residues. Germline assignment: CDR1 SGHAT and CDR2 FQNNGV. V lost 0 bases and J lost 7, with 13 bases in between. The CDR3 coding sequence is TGTGCCAGCAGCTTAGATTTAAGGGCGGGACAGCCCCAGCATTTT. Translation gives CASSLDLRAGQPQHF.

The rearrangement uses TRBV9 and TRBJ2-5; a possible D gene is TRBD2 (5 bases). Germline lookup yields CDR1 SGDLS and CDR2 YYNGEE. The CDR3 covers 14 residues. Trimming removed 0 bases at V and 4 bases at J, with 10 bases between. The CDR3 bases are TGTGCCAGCAGCGTAGAGGCAGAGGGAGAGACCCAGTACTTC. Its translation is CASSVEAEGETQYF.

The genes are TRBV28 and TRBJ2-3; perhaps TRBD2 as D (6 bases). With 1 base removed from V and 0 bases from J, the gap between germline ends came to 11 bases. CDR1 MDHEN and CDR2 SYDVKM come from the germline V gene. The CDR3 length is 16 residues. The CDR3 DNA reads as TGTGCCAGCAGTTTATCCGGGAGAGCTAGCACAGATACGCAGTATTTT. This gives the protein CASSLSGRASTDTQYF.

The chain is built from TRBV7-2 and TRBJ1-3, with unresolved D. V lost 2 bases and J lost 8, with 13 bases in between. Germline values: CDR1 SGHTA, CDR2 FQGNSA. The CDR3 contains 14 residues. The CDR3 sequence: CASSLRARADTIYF. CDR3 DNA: TGTGCCAGCAGCTTAAGGGCTAGGGCGGACACCATATATTTT.

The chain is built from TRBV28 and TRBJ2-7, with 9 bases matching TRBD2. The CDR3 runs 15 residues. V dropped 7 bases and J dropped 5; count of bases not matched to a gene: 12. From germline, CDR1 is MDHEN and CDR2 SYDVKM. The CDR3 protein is CASTPPGTSSHEQYF. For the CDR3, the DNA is TGTGCCAGCACCCCCCCCGGGACTAGCAGCCACGAGCAGTACTTC.

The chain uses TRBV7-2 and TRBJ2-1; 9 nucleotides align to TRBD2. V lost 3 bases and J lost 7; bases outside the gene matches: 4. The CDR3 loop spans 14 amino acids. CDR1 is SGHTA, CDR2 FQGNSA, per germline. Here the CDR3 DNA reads TGTGCCAGCAGCTTTTTGGCGGGGGGGAATGAGCAGTTCTTC. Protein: CASSFLAGGNEQFF.

DNA of the CDR3: TGTGCCAGTAGATTCGACAGGGGCACTGAAGCTTTCTTT. It is translated as CASRFDRGTEAFF. The chain is built from TRBV19 and TRBJ1-1; TRBD1 agrees at 8 bases. The length of the CDR3 is 13 residues. Germline V lookup: CDR1 LNHDA, CDR2 SQIVND (reference sequence). V lost 6 bases to trimming and J lost 4 bases; unmatched junction nucleotides: 4.

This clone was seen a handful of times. CDR3 amino acids: CASSLATYEQYF. The CDR3 nucleotides are TGTGCCAGCAGCTTGGCTACCTACGAGCAGTACTTC. This chain uses TRBV7-9 with TRBJ2-7; no firm D call. The germline CDR1 and CDR2 sequences are SEHNR and FQNEAQ (reference sequence). Trimming stripped 3 bases from V and 2 bases from J, with 5 bases between. The CDR3 length is 12 residues.

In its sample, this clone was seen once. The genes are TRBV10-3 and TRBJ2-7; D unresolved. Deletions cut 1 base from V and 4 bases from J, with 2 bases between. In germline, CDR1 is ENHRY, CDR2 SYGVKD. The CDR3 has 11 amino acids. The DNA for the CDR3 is TGTGCCATCAGTGAGTTGTACGAGCAGTACTTC. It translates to CAISELYEQYF.

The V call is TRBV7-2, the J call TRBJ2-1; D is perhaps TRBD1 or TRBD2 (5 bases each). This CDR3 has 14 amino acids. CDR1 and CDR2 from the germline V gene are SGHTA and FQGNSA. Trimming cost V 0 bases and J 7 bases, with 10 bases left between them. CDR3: CASSLARGVNEQFF. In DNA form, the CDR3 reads TGTGCCAGCAGCTTAGCCCGAGGGGTGAATGAGCAGTTCTTC.

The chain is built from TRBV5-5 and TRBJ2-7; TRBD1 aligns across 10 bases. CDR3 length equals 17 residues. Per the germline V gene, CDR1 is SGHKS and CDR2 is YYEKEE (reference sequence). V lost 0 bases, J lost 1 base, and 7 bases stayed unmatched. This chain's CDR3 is CASSLVWGQGSSYEQYF. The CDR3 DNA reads TGTGCCAGCAGCTTGGTTTGGGGACAGGGGTCATCCTACGAGCAGTACTTC. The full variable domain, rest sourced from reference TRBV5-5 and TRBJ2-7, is DAGVTQSPTHLIKTRGQQVTLRCSPISGHKSVSWYQQVLGQGPQFIFQYYEKEERGRGNFPDRFSARQFPNYSSELNVNALLLGDSALYLCASSLVWGQGSSYEQYFGPGTRLTVT.

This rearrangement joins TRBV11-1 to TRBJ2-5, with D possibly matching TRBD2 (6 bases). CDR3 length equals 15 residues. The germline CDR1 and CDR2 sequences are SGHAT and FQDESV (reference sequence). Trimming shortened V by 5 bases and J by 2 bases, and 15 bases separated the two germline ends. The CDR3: CASSRQGLSQETQYF. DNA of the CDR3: TGTGCCAGCAGCCGCCAGGGACTGTCTCAAGAGACCCAGTACTTC.

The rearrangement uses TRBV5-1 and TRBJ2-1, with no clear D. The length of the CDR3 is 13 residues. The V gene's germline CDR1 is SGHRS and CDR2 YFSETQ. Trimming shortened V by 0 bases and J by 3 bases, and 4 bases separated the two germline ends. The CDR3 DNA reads TGCGCCAGCAGCTTGGCTAGCTACAATGAGCAGTTCTTC. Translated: CASSLASYNEQFF.

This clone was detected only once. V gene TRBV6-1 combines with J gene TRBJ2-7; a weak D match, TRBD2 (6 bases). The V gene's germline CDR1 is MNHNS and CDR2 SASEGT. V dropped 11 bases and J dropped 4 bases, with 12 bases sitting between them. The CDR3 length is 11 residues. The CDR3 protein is CARGIVYEQYF. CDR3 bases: TGTGCCCGCGGGATTGTTTACGAGCAGTACTTC.

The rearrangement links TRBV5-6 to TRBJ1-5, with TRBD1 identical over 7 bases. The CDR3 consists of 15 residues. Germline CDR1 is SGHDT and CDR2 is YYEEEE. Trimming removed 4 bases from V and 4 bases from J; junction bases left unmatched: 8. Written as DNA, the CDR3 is TGTGCCAGCAGCCCCCGACAGGGACCGAATCAGCCCCAGCATTTT. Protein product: CASSPRQGPNQPQHF.

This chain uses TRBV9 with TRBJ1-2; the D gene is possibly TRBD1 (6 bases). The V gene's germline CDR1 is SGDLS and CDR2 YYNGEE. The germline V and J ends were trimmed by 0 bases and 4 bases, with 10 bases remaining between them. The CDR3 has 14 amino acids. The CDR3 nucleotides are TGTGCCAGCAGCGTAGAAGTAGGGGGCTATGGCTACACCTTC. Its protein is CASSVEVGGYGYTF.

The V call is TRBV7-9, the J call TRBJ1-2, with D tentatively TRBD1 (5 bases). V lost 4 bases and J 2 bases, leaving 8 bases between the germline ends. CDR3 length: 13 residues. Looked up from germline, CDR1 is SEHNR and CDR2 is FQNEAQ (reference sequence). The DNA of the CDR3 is TGTGCCAGCAGCTCCGAGGGGAACTATGGCTACACCTTC. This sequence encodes CASSSEGNYGYTF.

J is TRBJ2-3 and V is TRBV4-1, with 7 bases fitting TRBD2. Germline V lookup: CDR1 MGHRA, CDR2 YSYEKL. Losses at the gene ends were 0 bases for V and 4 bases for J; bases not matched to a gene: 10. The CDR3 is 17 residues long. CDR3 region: CASSQDQERDSADTQYF. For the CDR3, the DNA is TGCGCCAGCAGCCAAGATCAGGAGCGGGACTCTGCAGATACGCAGTATTTT.

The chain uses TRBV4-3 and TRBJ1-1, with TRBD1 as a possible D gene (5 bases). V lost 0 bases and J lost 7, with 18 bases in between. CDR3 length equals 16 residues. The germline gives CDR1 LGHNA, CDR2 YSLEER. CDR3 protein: CASSQEMRQGWGEAFF. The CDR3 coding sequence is TGCGCCAGCAGCCAAGAGATGAGGCAGGGATGGGGTGAAGCTTTCTTT.

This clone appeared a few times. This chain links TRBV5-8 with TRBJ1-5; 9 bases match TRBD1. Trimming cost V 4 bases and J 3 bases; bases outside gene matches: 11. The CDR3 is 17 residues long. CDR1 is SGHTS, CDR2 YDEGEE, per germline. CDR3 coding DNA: TGTGCCAGCAGCCCCGGGACAGGGCTCAAGAACAATCAGCCCCAGCATTTT. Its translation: CASSPGTGLKNNQPQHF.

In nucleotides, the CDR3 is TGTGCCAGCAGCCCTCGTCCGGTAGTAGTCACAGATACGCAGTATTTT. Protein: CASSPRPVVVTDTQYF. V usage is TRBV9 and J usage is TRBJ2-3, with no clear D. Germline V gives CDR1 SGDLS, CDR2 YYNGEE. V lost 4 bases and J 2 bases, leaving 17 bases between the germline ends. The CDR3 consists of 16 residues.

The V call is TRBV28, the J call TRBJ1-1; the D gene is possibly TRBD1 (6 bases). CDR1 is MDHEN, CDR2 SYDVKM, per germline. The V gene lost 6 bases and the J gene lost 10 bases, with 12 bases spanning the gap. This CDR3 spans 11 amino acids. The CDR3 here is CASSSSRGAFF. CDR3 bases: TGTGCCAGCAGCAGTTCCAGGGGAGCTTTCTTT.

CDR3 sequence: CASSQRQGQNTEAFF. The CDR3 DNA reads as TGCGCCAGCAGCCAGCGACAGGGGCAGAACACTGAAGCTTTCTTT. V gene TRBV4-3 combines with J gene TRBJ1-1, with 8 positions matching TRBD1. Germline CDR1 is LGHNA and CDR2 is YSLEER. This CDR3 is 15 amino acids long. V gave up 3 bases and J gave up 1 base; unmatched junction bases: 4.

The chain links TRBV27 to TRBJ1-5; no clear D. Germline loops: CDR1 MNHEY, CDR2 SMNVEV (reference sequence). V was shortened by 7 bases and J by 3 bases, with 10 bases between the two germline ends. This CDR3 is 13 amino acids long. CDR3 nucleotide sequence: TGTGCCAGCAAGATAGGGCCCAATCAGCCCCAGCATTTT. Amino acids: CASKIGPNQPQHF.

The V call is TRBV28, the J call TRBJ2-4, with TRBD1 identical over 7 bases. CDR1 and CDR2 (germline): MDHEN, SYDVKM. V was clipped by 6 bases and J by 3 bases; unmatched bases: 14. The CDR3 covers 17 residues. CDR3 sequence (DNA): TGTGCCAGCAGAACCGACCAGGGGGTCCAAAGCAAAAACATTCAGTACTTC. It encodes CASRTDQGVQSKNIQYF.

The DNA for the CDR3 is TGTGCCAGCAGCGTAGGGATCGGGGGAAACTCACTTGGGGAGACCCAGTACTTC. It codes for CASSVGIGGNSLGETQYF. The V call is TRBV9, the J call TRBJ2-5; D is perhaps TRBD2 (6 bases). The V end was cut by 0 bases, the J end by 5 bases, with 23 bases between. Per germline, CDR1 SGDLS and CDR2 YYNGEE. This CDR3 spans 18 amino acids.

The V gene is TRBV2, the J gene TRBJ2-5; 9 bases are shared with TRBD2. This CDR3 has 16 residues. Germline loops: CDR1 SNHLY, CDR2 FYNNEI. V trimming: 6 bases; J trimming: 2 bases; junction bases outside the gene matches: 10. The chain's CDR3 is CASRNVGTSRQETQYF. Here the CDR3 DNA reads TGTGCCAGCAGAAACGTCGGGACTAGCAGGCAAGAGACCCAGTACTTC.

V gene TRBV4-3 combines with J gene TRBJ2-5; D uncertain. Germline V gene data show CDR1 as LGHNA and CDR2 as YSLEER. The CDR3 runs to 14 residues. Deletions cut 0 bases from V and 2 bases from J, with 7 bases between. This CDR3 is CASSQDVGQETQYF. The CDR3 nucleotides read TGCGCCAGCAGCCAAGATGTTGGGCAAGAGACCCAGTACTTC.

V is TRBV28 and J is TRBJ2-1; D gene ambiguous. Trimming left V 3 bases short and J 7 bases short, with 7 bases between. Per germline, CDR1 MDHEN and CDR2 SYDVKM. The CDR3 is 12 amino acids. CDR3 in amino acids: CASSLSRNEQFF. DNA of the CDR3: TGTGCCAGCAGTTTGTCGCGGAATGAGCAGTTCTTC.